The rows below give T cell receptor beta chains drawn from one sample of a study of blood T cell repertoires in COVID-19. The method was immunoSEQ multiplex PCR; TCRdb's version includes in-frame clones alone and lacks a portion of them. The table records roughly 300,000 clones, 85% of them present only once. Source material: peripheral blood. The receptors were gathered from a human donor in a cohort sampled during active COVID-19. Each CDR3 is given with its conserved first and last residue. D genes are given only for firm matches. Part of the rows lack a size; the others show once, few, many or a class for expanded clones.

TGTGCCAGCAGCCCGAGAAGTAGCGGGAGCTACGAGCAGTACTTC | CASSPRSSGSYEQYF | TRBJ2-7 | TRBV6-5 | TRBD2 | NA
TGTGCCTGGAGTGTAATCAATACTAGCGGGAGTTACAATGAGCAGTTCTTC | CAWSVINTSGSYNEQFF | TRBJ2-1 | TRBV30 | TRBD2 | NA
TGTGCCTGGAGTTCGACAGGGCGAAATCAGCCCCAGCATTTT | CAWSSTGRNQPQHF | TRBJ1-5 | TRBV30 | TRBD1 | few
TGCAGCGTTGAGAGAAGCACAGATACGCAGTATTTT | CSVERSTDTQYF | TRBJ2-3 | TRBV29-1 | NA | once
TGTGCCAGCGCAAGGACAGATTACAATGAGCAGTTCTTC | CASARTDYNEQFF | TRBJ2-1 | TRBV6-5 | NA | NA
TGTGCCAGCATGACAGGCGCGCCCTACTACGAGCAGTACTTC | CASMTGAPYYEQYF | TRBJ2-7 | TRBV6-5 | NA | NA
TGCGCCAGCAGCAGAGGGGCGGGGGGACTGGCCAGGGATGAGCAGTTCTTC | CASSRGAGGLARDEQFF | TRBJ2-1 | TRBV5-1 | TRBD2 | NA
TGTGCCAGCAGCTTAGAAGGACTCTCCTACAATGAGCAGTTCTTC | CASSLEGLSYNEQFF | TRBJ2-1 | TRBV11-2 | NA | NA
TGTGCCAGCAGCGTAATGGCAGCGGGAGTAAATGAGCAGTTCTTC | CASSVMAAGVNEQFF | TRBJ2-1 | TRBV9 | TRBD2 | few
TGTGCCACCAGCAGAGATGTTTCCCCAACCTACGAGCAGTACTTC | CATSRDVSPTYEQYF | TRBJ2-7 | TRBV15 | NA | NA
TGTGCCAGCAGCCAAAGGACAAGCTATAATTCACCCCTCCACTTT | CASSQRTSYNSPLHF | TRBJ1-6 | TRBV7-8 | NA | few
TGTGCCTGGCAGGACAACAATCAGCCCCAGCATTTT | CAWQDNNQPQHF | TRBJ1-5 | TRBV30 | NA | once
TGCGCCAGCAAACCACAGGCTTCTCAGGGGTTGGATACGCAGTATTTT | CASKPQASQGLDTQYF | TRBJ2-3 | TRBV5-1 | NA | NA
TGTGCCAGCAGCTTAGGACAGGTTAGCACAGATACGCAGTATTTT | CASSLGQVSTDTQYF | TRBJ2-3 | TRBV13 | NA | NA
TGTGCCAGCAGCTCCTCGGGCGGGTATGGCTACACCTTC | CASSSSGGYGYTF | TRBJ1-2 | TRBV7-3 | NA | NA
TGTGCCATCAACGGACTAGCGGGATTGTCAGATACGCAGTATTTT | CAINGLAGLSDTQYF | TRBJ2-3 | TRBV10-3 | TRBD2 | NA
TGTGCCAGCAGTGGGCGGGTGTTCTATGGCTACACCTTC | CASSGRVFYGYTF | TRBJ1-2 | TRBV12-3/TRBV12-4 | NA | NA
TGTGCCAGCAGCTTGCTACTTATAAACAATGAGCAGTTCTTC | CASSLLLINNEQFF | TRBJ2-1 | TRBV5-8 | NA | NA
TGTGCCAGCAGTCAATCCTCGAGGACAAACAATGAGCAGTTCTTC | CASSQSSRTNNEQFF | TRBJ2-1 | TRBV6-6 | NA | once
TGTGCCAGCAGAAAACTAGCGAACGAGCAGTACTTC | CASRKLANEQYF | TRBJ2-7 | TRBV6-5 | TRBD2 | NA
TGTGCCAGTAGTATGGGCGCCTGGAAAAACTCCTACAATGAGCAGTTCTTC | CASSMGAWKNSYNEQFF | TRBJ2-1 | TRBV19 | NA | NA
TGCAGTGCTAGTTCGGACCGGGAGGCCGGCGATGAGCAGTTCTTC | CSASSDREAGDEQFF | TRBJ2-1 | TRBV20-1 | TRBD2 | NA
TGTGCCAGCTCATATGACAGGGCCACTGAAGCTTTCTTT | CASSYDRATEAFF | TRBJ1-1 | TRBV12-3/TRBV12-4 | TRBD1 | NA
TGCGCCAGCAGCACCCACAACAGGGTTAATGAGCAGTTCTTC | CASSTHNRVNEQFF | TRBJ2-1 | TRBV4-1 | NA | NA
TGTGCCAGCAGTGTAGGCGACTGGGCCAACGTCCTGACTTTC | CASSVGDWANVLTF | TRBJ2-6 | TRBV25-1 | NA | NA
TGTGCCAGCTCTCCTTTTACTAGCCGAGATACGCAGTATTTT | CASSPFTSRDTQYF | TRBJ2-3 | TRBV9 | NA | NA
TGTGCCAGCAGTGAAGTTGGGGGGTCCGGGGAGCTGTTTTTT | CASSEVGGSGELFF | TRBJ2-2 | TRBV25-1 | NA | NA
TGTGCCAGCAGCCCTCGGGACAGGGGGAACACTGAAGCTTTCTTT | CASSPRDRGNTEAFF | TRBJ1-1 | TRBV7-2 | TRBD1 | NA
TGTGCCAGCAGCCCGACTAGCGGGAATCGCAATGAGCAGTTCTTC | CASSPTSGNRNEQFF | TRBJ2-1 | TRBV5-4 | TRBD2 | NA
TGTGCCAGCAGTGAAGACTCCAACACTGAAGCTTTCTTT | CASSEDSNTEAFF | TRBJ1-1 | TRBV6-4 | NA | NA
TGTGCCAGCAGCGTTCTAGCGGGAGGGCCGGCCTACAATGAGCAGTTCTTC | CASSVLAGGPAYNEQFF | TRBJ2-1 | TRBV9 | TRBD2 | NA
TGTGCCAGCAGCTTCCCCGAGGGACAGGGACCCTCCTACAATGAGCAGTTCTTC | CASSFPEGQGPSYNEQFF | TRBJ2-1 | TRBV7-8 | TRBD1 | NA
TGTGCCTGGAAGGGGGCGACTAGCGGACGAAGGTCAGATACGCAGTATTTT | CAWKGATSGRRSDTQYF | TRBJ2-3 | TRBV30 | TRBD2 | NA
TGTGCCAGCACTGAATATGCCGGACAGGGCGGCGAGAAACTGTTTTTT | CASTEYAGQGGEKLFF | TRBJ1-4 | TRBV27 | TRBD1 | NA